The rows below give T cell receptor beta chains drawn from one sample of a study of blood T cell repertoires in COVID-19. Repertoires were generated with immunoSEQ multiplex PCR, while TCRdb's copy carries only in-frame clones and drops some. The table includes approximately 300,000 clones, about 90% detected once. Sequencing input: peripheral blood. Receptor source: a woman aged 45-59 years who had recovered from COVID-19. The CDR3 runs from the conserved cysteine through the conserved F or W. D genes are given only for firm matches. The listing skips clone size in some rows; elsewhere it reads once, few, many or a size class.

j_call | d_call | v_call | clone_size | cdr3_nt | cdr3_aa
TRBJ2-2 | . | TRBV3-1/TRBV3-2 | . | TGTGCCAGCAGCCAAGCGGCCGGGGAGCTGTTTTTT | CASSQAAGELFF
TRBJ2-5 | . | TRBV4-2 | . | TGTGCCAGCAGCCAAGAGCATGTCGCAAAGAGAAAAGAGACCCAGTACTTC | CASSQEHVAKRKETQYF
TRBJ1-1 | TRBD1 | TRBV7-2 | . | TGTGCCAGCAGCTTAAAACCAGGGGGCACTGAAGCTTTCTTT | CASSLKPGGTEAFF
TRBJ2-3 | TRBD2 | TRBV5-1 | . | TGCGCCAGCAGCTTAGGACTAGTTTCGGCAGATACGCAGTATTTT | CASSLGLVSADTQYF
TRBJ1-6 | TRBD1 | TRBV27 | once | TGTGCCAGCAGTTTCGGACAGGTGAATTCACCCCTCCACTTT | CASSFGQVNSPLHF
TRBJ2-1 | TRBD2 | TRBV19 | . | TGTGCCAGTAGTATAGGTTTACCCCGTTCTCTAGCGGGAGACTTATACAATGAGCAGTTCTTC | CASSIGLPRSLAGDLYNEQFF
TRBJ2-3 | . | TRBV29-1 | . | TGCAGCGTTGAGCAGGTACAAGATACGCAGTATTTT | CSVEQVQDTQYF
TRBJ1-6 | . | TRBV18 | . | TGTGCCAGCTCACCACGGGAGGGAAAAACCGAACTCCACTTT | CASSPREGKTELHF
TRBJ2-7 | TRBD1 | TRBV6-6 | . | TGTGCCAGCGGGACAGGTGCTTACGAGCAGTACTTC | CASGTGAYEQYF
TRBJ1-2 | . | TRBV5-1 | few | TGCGCCAGCAGCCTACAACCCAGGGCCTTAAACTATGGCTACACCTTC | CASSLQPRALNYGYTF
TRBJ1-6 | . | TRBV6-5 | few | TGTGCCAGCAGTTCCCTAGGGGCTGAGTCACCCCTCCACTTT | CASSSLGAESPLHF
TRBJ1-1 | . | TRBV5-1 | . | TGCGCCAGCAAGGTCGGGGTGAACACTGAAGCTTTCTTT | CASKVGVNTEAFF
TRBJ2-1 | TRBD2 | TRBV7-3 | . | TGTGCCAGCAGCTTAAGGGCTAGCGGCTACAATGAGCAGTTCTTC | CASSLRASGYNEQFF
TRBJ2-7 | . | TRBV15 | . | TGTGCCACCAGCAGGTTCGGAGGGGACGAGCAGTACTTC | CATSRFGGDEQYF
TRBJ2-7 | . | TRBV24-1 | many | TGTGCCACCAGTGATTCGAGAGACAGCAACTACGAGCAGTACTTC | CATSDSRDSNYEQYF
TRBJ2-2 | . | TRBV6-2/TRBV6-3 | . | TGTGCCAGCAGTTACCCGTTTGAGTTCGGGGAGCTGTTTTTT | CASSYPFEFGELFF
TRBJ1-2 | . | TRBV29-1 | few | TGCAGCGTGGTGGACAGCGGCTATGGCTACACCTTC | CSVVDSGYGYTF
TRBJ1-4 | . | TRBV12-5 | . | TGTGCTAGTGGTTTGGGCCGTGCGGATGGGGAAAAACTGTTTTTT | CASGLGRADGEKLFF
TRBJ1-4 | . | TRBV5-8 | . | TGTGCCAGCAGCTTACACAGGGCCGAGAGGGAAAAACTGTTTTTT | CASSLHRAEREKLFF
TRBJ2-7 | . | TRBV14 | . | TGTGCCAGCAGCCACTTGGGCCAGGGCTACGAGCAGTACTTC | CASSHLGQGYEQYF
TRBJ1-1 | . | TRBV5-1 | . | TGCGCCAGCAGATTGGACAGTGTTGAAGCTTTCTTT | CASRLDSVEAFF
TRBJ2-5 | TRBD2 | TRBV30 | once | TGTGCCTGGAGACTAGCGGGAGGGCCAGAGACCCAGTACTTC | CAWRLAGGPETQYF
TRBJ1-4 | . | TRBV30 | once | TGTGCCTGGAGCCCAGGATCCTTGGCTAATGAAAAACTGTTTTTT | CAWSPGSLANEKLFF
TRBJ1-2 | . | TRBV12-5 | . | TGTGCTAGTGGTCAATTTTTACAGGGCTACCCTAACTATGGCTACACCTTC | CASGQFLQGYPNYGYTF
TRBJ2-1 | . | TRBV4-3 | . | TGCGCCAGCAGCCAAGAGGGACTCCTCCTTCACAATGAGCAGTTCTTC | CASSQEGLLLHNEQFF
TRBJ2-3 | TRBD2 | TRBV9 | . | TGTGCCAGCAGCGTAGCGGGACTAGCGGGAGGGACAGATACGCAGTATTTT | CASSVAGLAGGTDTQYF
TRBJ2-3 | TRBD2 | TRBV11-3 | . | TGTGCCAGCAGCCTCACGACTAGCGGGGGGGATCGAGATACGCAGTATTTT | CASSLTTSGGDRDTQYF
TRBJ2-5 | TRBD1 | TRBV7-9 | . | TGTGCCAGCAGCTCCCAGGGGGCAGCGACCCAGTACTTC | CASSSQGAATQYF
TRBJ1-1 | . | TRBV6-2/TRBV6-3 | . | TGTGCCAGCAGTTACTCCGGGGGGCTCTCTGAAGCTTTCTTT | CASSYSGGLSEAFF